The 31 T cell receptor beta chains given below trace back to one sample, sequenced in a study of blood T cell repertoires in COVID-19 (dated by TCRdb to 2018 to 2020). The receptor library was made with the immunoSEQ multiplex PCR assay. Not all clones reach the TCRdb copy of this immuneACCESS table, which keeps in-frame sequences only. Checked studies attribute under half of the gap to unresolved V genes and leave the rest unexplained. This sample is represented by tens of thousands of clones; about 91% of them were singletons. The ten largest clones take up under 2.5% of the sample. The material sequenced was peripheral blood. Receptors originate from a man in his fifties or sixties with acute or convalescent COVID-19.

Only one count was recorded for this clone. The chain uses TRBV9 and TRBJ1-2; tentatively, D is TRBD1 (6 bases). CDR1 SGDLS and CDR2 YYNGEE come from the germline V gene. V was cut by 3 bases and J by 3 bases, with 18 bases left in between. CDR3 length: 16 residues. The CDR3 DNA reads TGTGCCAGCAGCGGTCTCGAGGGGGTTAGGCACTATGGCTACACCTTC. Its translation: CASSGLEGVRHYGYTF.

The rearrangement links TRBV28 to TRBJ2-5, with D unresolved. Germline CDR1 and CDR2: MDHEN and SYDVKM. V was trimmed by 7 bases and J by 5 bases, leaving 14 bases between them. The CDR3 covers 13 residues. Here the CDR3 DNA reads TGTGCCAGCAACCTAGACTCGGCGGAGACCCAGTACTTC. Translation gives CASNLDSAETQYF.

The chain recombines TRBV7-9 with TRBJ2-2; 9 positions agree with TRBD2. This CDR3 has 17 residues. The V gene's germline CDR1 is SEHNR and CDR2 FQNEAQ (reference sequence). Trimming cost V 4 bases and J 2 bases; bases outside gene matches: 8. CDR3 in amino acids: CASSSFRGRVNTGELFF. CDR3 DNA: TGTGCCAGCAGCTCCTTCCGCGGGAGGGTTAACACCGGGGAGCTGTTTTTT.

The CDR3 is CASSPRDRVENIQYF. CDR3 bases: TGTGCCAGCAGCCCACGGGACAGGGTGGAAAACATTCAGTACTTC. This chain uses TRBV5-4 with TRBJ2-4, with TRBD1 matching over 9 bases. After removal of 4 bases from V and 5 bases from J, the junction contained 7 bases not matched to a gene. This CDR3 contains 15 residues. Germline V CDR1 and CDR2: SGHNT, YYREEE (reference sequence).

This clone was detected only once. V is TRBV27 and J is TRBJ1-1; 11 bases are shared with TRBD1. The length of the CDR3 is 15 residues. V shed 8 bases and J 5 bases; nucleotides not matched to a gene: 10. Germline V gene lookup returns CDR1 MNHEY and CDR2 SMNVEV (reference sequence). CDR3 residues: CASLTRDRGATEAFF. Written as DNA, the CDR3 is TGTGCCAGCTTAACCCGGGACAGGGGGGCGACTGAAGCTTTCTTT.

V and J are TRBV6-5 and TRBJ2-3; 7 positions match TRBD1. V shed 8 bases and J 3 bases; nucleotides not matched to a gene: 8. The CDR3 consists of 14 residues. The V gene's germline CDR1 is MNHEY and CDR2 SVGAGI. The CDR3 region is CASCRQGFTDTQYF. CDR3 nucleotides: TGTGCCAGCTGTAGACAGGGATTTACAGATACGCAGTATTTT.

This rearrangement joins TRBV5-1 to TRBJ2-2; D might be TRBD1 (5 bases). Trimming took off 2 bases at V and 0 bases at J, with 8 bases between the two ends. CDR1 and CDR2 from the germline V gene are SGHRS and YFSETQ. This CDR3 is 15 amino acids long. The CDR3 DNA sequence: TGCGCCAGCAGCTTTGGCAGGGCGAACACCGGGGAGCTGTTTTTT. Translated: CASSFGRANTGELFF.

The chain has TRBV7-9 and TRBJ2-2; D might be TRBD1 (5 bases). Between the trimmed V and J ends, which lost 2 bases and 4 bases, there was a span of 17 bases. The CDR3 sequence is 17 residues long. Germline V gene sequence: CDR1 SEHNR, CDR2 FQNEAQ (reference sequence). CDR3 protein: CASSLTGTPRGTGELFF. The DNA for the CDR3 is TGTGCCAGCAGCTTAACAGGAACCCCGCGAGGCACCGGGGAGCTGTTTTTT. Full variable domain (outside the CDR3, taken from reference TRBV7-9 and TRBJ2-2): DTGVSQNPRHKITKRGQNVTFRCDPISEHNRLYWYRQTLGQGPEFLTYFQNEAQLEKSRLLSDRFSAERPKGSFSTLEIQRTEQGDSAMYLCASSLTGTPRGTGELFFGEGSRLTVL.

The chain joins TRBV18 to TRBJ2-2, with 8 bases fitting TRBD2. V dropped 5 bases and J dropped 5; count of bases not matched to a gene: 19. Germline-derived CDR1 and CDR2 are KGHSH and LQKENI. The CDR3 has 19 residues. The CDR3 nucleotides read TGTGCCAGCTCATTGGGGAAAACGGAGCGGGAGTATAAGACCGGGGAGCTGTTTTTT. It codes for CASSLGKTEREYKTGELFF.

The rearrangement uses TRBV6-2 or TRBV6-3 and TRBJ2-7; no firm D call. The V end was cut by 6 bases, the J end by 0 bases, with 21 bases between. The CDR3 is made up of 17 amino acids. Germline V lookup: CDR1 MNHEY, CDR2 SVGEGT. Here the CDR3 DNA reads TGTGCCAGCAGCCTCTTTAGGCGTCCGGTAGCCTCCTACGAGCAGTACTTC. Translation: CASSLFRRPVASYEQYF.

V gene TRBV7-3 combines with J gene TRBJ1-1, with 9 bases lining up with TRBD1. Germline V gene lookup returns CDR1 SGHTA and CDR2 FQGTGA. The CDR3 length is 15 residues. V lost 4 bases and J lost 4; bases outside the gene matches: 7. The CDR3 spells CASSSIRTGATEAFF. The DNA of the CDR3 is TGTGCCAGCAGCTCCATCCGGACAGGGGCCACTGAAGCTTTCTTT.

The CDR3 nucleotides read TGTGCCAGCAGCCCGCGGGGACAGGCGCACTATGGCTACACCTTC. Its protein is CASSPRGQAHYGYTF. The rearrangement uses TRBV7-8 and TRBJ1-2; TRBD1 matches 8 bases. The CDR3 is 15 residues long. The trim removed 5 bases at V and 3 bases at J, leaving 8 bases unmatched. The germline CDR1 and CDR2 sequences are SGHVS and FQNEAQ.

This chain connects TRBV6-5 to TRBJ1-2; TRBD1 aligns across 8 bases. Losses at the gene ends were 6 bases for V and 3 bases for J; bases not matched to a gene: 6. Per germline, CDR1 MNHEY and CDR2 SVGAGI. This CDR3 has 14 residues. CDR3 amino acids: CASRQGARHYGYTF. The CDR3 DNA sequence: TGTGCCAGCAGGCAGGGGGCTCGGCACTATGGCTACACCTTC.

This clone was seen a handful of times. V is TRBV12-5 and J is TRBJ1-4, with D perhaps TRBD1 (5 bases). Germline CDR1 is LGHNT and CDR2 is FRNRAP. V shed 7 bases and J shed 4 bases, with 19 bases lying between them. This CDR3 has 16 residues. The CDR3 here is CASAPAAGGVNEKLFF. For the CDR3, the DNA is TGTGCTAGTGCCCCGGCCGCGGGAGGGGTTAATGAAAAACTGTTTTTT.

The genes are TRBV2 and TRBJ1-5, with D unresolved. The germline gives CDR1 SNHLY, CDR2 FYNNEI. This CDR3 comprises 14 residues. The germline V and J ends were trimmed by 2 bases and 7 bases, with 12 bases remaining between them. As DNA, the CDR3 is TGTGCCAGCAGTGAAAGGGCCAGCGGACAGCCCCAGCATTTT. Its translation is CASSERASGQPQHF.

This chain joins TRBV9 and TRBJ1-2; tentative D call: TRBD1 (6 bases). The CDR3 is 14 amino acids. From germline, CDR1 is SGDLS and CDR2 YYNGEE. V gave up 4 bases and J gave up 2 bases, with 12 bases separating them. Here the CDR3 DNA reads TGTGCCAGCAGCCCACGGGACACCAACTATGGCTACACCTTC. Amino acids: CASSPRDTNYGYTF.

This chain uses TRBV7-2 with TRBJ2-5, with TRBD2 identical over 10 bases. After removal of 4 bases from V and 2 bases from J, the junction contained 10 bases not matched to a gene. Germline loops: CDR1 SGHTA, CDR2 FQGNSA. This CDR3 spans 17 amino acids. The DNA of the CDR3 is TGTGCCAGCAGCTCACGTAGGGGACTAGCGAGTCAAGAGACCCAGTACTTC. This gives the protein CASSSRRGLASQETQYF.

This rearrangement joins TRBV2 to TRBJ2-3, with 7 bases fitting TRBD1. This CDR3 region has 15 residues. From germline, CDR1 is SNHLY and CDR2 FYNNEI. V gave up 6 bases and J gave up 3 bases; unmatched junction bases: 9. CDR3 in amino acids: CASSIRQGRTDTQYF. As DNA, the CDR3 is TGTGCCAGCAGCATCCGACAGGGTAGGACAGATACGCAGTATTTT.

The genes are TRBV7-6 and TRBJ2-5; D is unclear. V was clipped by 4 bases and J by 4 bases, with 16 bases between them. Germline V gene data show CDR1 as SGHVS and CDR2 as FNYEAQ. The CDR3 has 15 amino acids. CDR3 amino acids: CASSSRQTLGETQYF. The CDR3 DNA reads as TGTGCCAGCAGCTCCCGGCAGACTTTAGGAGAGACCCAGTACTTC.

The CDR3 sequence: CAWSVRQGDSPLHF. Written as DNA, the CDR3 is TGTGCCTGGAGTGTACGTCAGGGGGATTCACCCCTCCACTTT. The V gene is TRBV30, the J gene TRBJ1-6; TRBD1 aligns across 7 bases. The length of the CDR3 is 14 residues. V shed 0 bases, J shed 8 bases, and the junction held 4 bases outside the gene matches. CDR1 and CDR2 from the germline V gene are GTSNPN and SVGIG (reference sequence). The whole variable domain, filled in from reference TRBV30 and TRBJ1-6, reads SQTIHQWPATLVQPVGSPLSLECTVEGTSNPNLYWYRQAAGRGLQLLFYSVGIGQISSEVPQNLSASRPQDRQFILSSKKLLLSDSGFYLCAWSVRQGDSPLHFGNGTRLTVT.

V and J are TRBV7-2 and TRBJ2-3; the match to TRBD2 covers 7 bases. Trimming at V came to 5 bases and at J to 4 bases, leaving 6 bases not matched to a gene. CDR1 and CDR2 from the germline V gene are SGHTA and FQGNSA. CDR3 size: 14 residues. The CDR3 loop is CASSTGLVPDTQYF. As DNA, the CDR3 is TGTGCCAGCAGCACCGGACTAGTCCCAGATACGCAGTATTTT.

CDR3 sequence: CASSPGTGDGNIQYF. In DNA form, the CDR3 reads TGTGCCAGCAGTCCGGGAACGGGAGACGGAAACATTCAGTACTTC. V is TRBV13 and J is TRBJ2-4; D is perhaps TRBD2 (6 bases). The germline CDR1 and CDR2 sequences are PRHDT and FYEKMQ (reference sequence). This CDR3 spans 15 amino acids. Trimming pared 6 bases from V and 6 bases from J, leaving 18 bases between.

The chain carries TRBV25-1 and TRBJ1-6; no reliable D call. Per germline, CDR1 MGHDK and CDR2 SYGVNS. This CDR3 comprises 13 residues. V gave up 2 bases and J gave up 6 bases, with 5 bases separating them. The CDR3 is CASSEGSNSPLHF. CDR3 bases: TGTGCCAGCAGTGAAGGCAGTAATTCACCCCTCCACTTT.

This chain connects TRBV6-5 to TRBJ1-6; D remains ambiguous. Trimming took off 8 bases at V and 5 bases at J, with 16 bases between the two ends. Per the germline V gene, CDR1 is MNHEY and CDR2 is SVGAGI. There are 15 residues in the CDR3. In DNA, the CDR3 is TGTGCCAGCGGAGCGAGGGCGGCTGATAATTCACCCCTCCACTTT. Translated: CASGARAADNSPLHF.

This chain joins TRBV5-8 and TRBJ1-5; unclear D gene. Trimming stripped 4 bases from V and 1 base from J, with 12 bases between. CDR3 length: 15 residues. CDR1 and CDR2 (germline): SGHTS, YDEGEE. DNA for the CDR3: TGTGCCAGCAGCCGCCGCCCGGGAAGCAATCAGCCCCAGCATTTT. Its translation is CASSRRPGSNQPQHF.

This clone occurred once. The chain carries TRBV4-2 and TRBJ2-7, with D unclear. CDR1 and CDR2 from the germline V gene are LGHNA and YNFKEQ. Trimming stripped 0 bases from V and 3 bases from J, with 27 bases between. The CDR3 loop spans 20 amino acids. The chain's CDR3 is CASSQDHWREVDEPRYEQYF. Here the CDR3 DNA reads TGTGCCAGCAGCCAAGATCACTGGAGAGAGGTCGACGAGCCCCGCTACGAGCAGTACTTC.

This chain links TRBV6-2 or TRBV6-3 with TRBJ2-1; D may be TRBD1 (6 bases). Trimming shortened V by 3 bases and J by 6 bases, and 15 bases separated the two germline ends. Germline values: CDR1 MNHEY, CDR2 SVGEGT. The CDR3 is made up of 15 amino acids. CDR3 nucleotide sequence: TGTGCCAGCAGTTATCGGGCAGGGGCCGGCAATGAGCAGTTCTTC. This codes for CASSYRAGAGNEQFF.

This clone came up once. J is TRBJ1-6 and V is TRBV18, with TRBD1 matching 7 bases. The V and J ends lost 2 bases and 7 bases, in that order; junction bases with no gene match: 14. Germline V gives CDR1 KGHSH, CDR2 LQKENI. This CDR3 is 18 amino acids long. CDR3 protein: CASSPTGTVSAENSPLHF. As DNA, the CDR3 is TGTGCCAGCTCACCAACTGGGACAGTAAGCGCAGAAAATTCACCCCTCCACTTT.

In this sample, this clone turned up once. V gene TRBV7-2 combines with J gene TRBJ1-3, with 10 bases that match TRBD1. Germline CDR1 is SGHTA and CDR2 is FQGNSA. The V gene end was trimmed by 4 bases and the J gene end by 2 bases; junction bases not matched to a gene: 2. CDR3 size: 15 residues. The CDR3 DNA follows: TGTGCCAGCAGCTGGGGACAGGGGACTGGAAACACCATATATTTT. This translates into CASSWGQGTGNTIYF.

The chain has TRBV14 and TRBJ2-4, with 7 bases fitting TRBD1. This CDR3 is built from 14 residues. V was clipped by 5 bases and J by 7 bases; unmatched bases: 8. Germline CDR1 reads SGHDN; CDR2 reads FVKESK. CDR3 in amino acids: CASSKQGLRNIQYF. The CDR3, as DNA: TGTGCCAGCAGCAAACAGGGGTTACGGAACATTCAGTACTTC.

This clone appeared once. The V gene is TRBV6-5, the J gene TRBJ1-3, with 8 bases identical to TRBD1. J lost 2 bases, V lost 2 bases, and 2 bases had no gene match. This CDR3 spans 15 amino acids. The germline gives CDR1 MNHEY, CDR2 SVGAGI. Written as DNA, the CDR3 is TGTGCCAGCAGTTACCGGGGACAGGCTGGAAACACCATATATTTT. Protein: CASSYRGQAGNTIYF.